This TCR beta chain was profiled in a study of blood T cell repertoires in COVID-19. Looking at the study overall: The origin of the acute and convalescent COVID-19 samples was the United States, Italy and Spain. PBMCs, B-cell-depleted T cells, or T cells provided the cDNA or gDNA that made up the material.

This clone was recorded once. This may arise from a read error, as a much more abundant clone is one base away. V lost 0 bases to trimming and J lost 1 base, with 7 bases between them. The CDR3 sequence is 14 residues long. Germline-derived CDR1 and CDR2 are SGHRS and YFSETQ. Authors' processing steps: Nucleated cell number was recorded as an estimate derived from reference gene primer amplification. Sequencing used immunoSEQ multiplex PCR; TCRdb keeps in-frame clones, though not all of them. The V and J calls and clone size are taken from that table; D and trimming were inferred from the DNA. Here the sample spans 350,000 to 450,000 clones, around 85% being singletons.

This receptor was identified in a woman younger than 35 with acute or convalescent COVID-19. The chain employs TRBV5-1 and TRBJ1-1, with D possibly being TRBD1 (5 bases). The source material was peripheral blood. CDR3 nucleotide sequence: TGCGCCAGCAGCTTGGACAGGACGAACACTGAAGCTTTCTTT. Encoded protein: CASSLDRTNTEAFF.